The entry below describes one TCR beta chain. The template was RNA from unsorted bulk tissue. The source of the sample is a study of tumor and adjacent non-tumor tissue in lung cancer. The germline V gene has CDR1 MDHEN and CDR2 SYDVKM. The CDR3 length is 16 residues. TCRbeta libraries were built with three rounds of nested PCR, modified from ARM-PCR. TCRdb re-called the multiplex PCR reads with MiXCR, one entry per CDR3 protein. The data hold fewer than 120,000 distinct CDR3 sequences, with approximately 87% observed a single time. The sequencing input was lung tumor tissue. This clonotype originated in a man in his sixties or seventies with non-small cell lung cancer. This chain uses TRBV28 with TRBJ1-1; tentatively, D is TRBD1 (6 bases). CDR3 sequence: CTTTHLLRGLNTEAFF. The CDR3 DNA reads as TGTACCACCACCCATTTACTCAGGGGTCTCAACACTGAAGCTTTCTTT.